These 5 T cell receptor beta chains came from one sample sequenced in a study of beta chain features in type 1 diabetes. The whole isolated RNA underwent reverse transcription, so sequencing captured expressed TCRB transcripts. Sequenced by immunoSEQ multiplex PCR; TCRdb stores in-frame clones only, minus some. The sample records fewer than 250,000 clones, about 71% being singletons. The sequencing input was naive CD4+ T cells from blood. These receptor sequences come from a man aged 30-40 years in good health.

Here the CDR3 reads CASSWMGGEGGETQYF. The CDR3 nucleotides are TGTGCCAGCAGCTGGATGGGGGGAGAAGGCGGAGAGACCCAGTACTTC. The chain uses TRBV13 and TRBJ2-5, with D perhaps TRBD2 (6 bases). V lost 4 bases, J lost 4 bases, and 19 bases lay in between. Per germline, CDR1 PRHDT and CDR2 FYEKMQ (reference sequence). CDR3 length: 16 residues.

This chain uses TRBV27 with TRBJ2-2; a weak D match, TRBD1 (5 bases). V was pared by 3 bases and J by 6 bases, with 14 bases between. CDR3 length: 15 amino acids. Per germline, CDR1 MNHEY and CDR2 SMNVEV (reference sequence). Here the CDR3 DNA reads TGTGCCAGCAGTTTTTCCAGGGTCGGAGCCGGGGAGCTGTTTTTT. Protein product: CASSFSRVGAGELFF.

V and J are TRBV5-1 and TRBJ2-7; D is possibly TRBD1 or TRBD2 (6 bases each). Trimming took 4 bases from V and 3 from J, leaving 11 bases between them. The germline gives CDR1 SGHRS, CDR2 YFSETQ. The CDR3 length is 13 residues. The CDR3 bases are TGCGCCAGCAGCGGGGGGACATTCTACGAGCAGTACTTC. Amino acid sequence: CASSGGTFYEQYF. Together with reference TRBV5-1 and TRBJ2-7, the CDR3 gives the full variable domain: KAGVTQTPRYLIKTRGQQVTLSCSPISGHRSVSWYQQTPGQGLQFLFEYFSETQRNKGNFPGRFSGRQFSNSRSEMNVSTLELGDSALYLCASSGGTFYEQYFGPGTRLTVT.

As regards this clone: Other DNA sequences from this sample encode an identical CDR3 as well. V gene TRBV5-1 combines with J gene TRBJ2-3, with 8 bases fitting TRBD1. The CDR3 totals 14 residues. V was clipped by 3 bases and J by 4 bases; unmatched bases: 4. CDR1 and CDR2 (germline): SGHRS, YFSETQ. The DNA for the CDR3 is TGCGCCAGCAGCTCCGGACAGGGAGCAGATACGCAGTATTTT. Encoded protein: CASSSGQGADTQYF.

CDR3 loop: CASAPHPLAAGANVLTF. In nucleotides, the CDR3 is TGCGCCAGCGCCCCCCACCCCTTAGCTGCTGGGGCCAACGTCCTGACTTTC. The chain joins TRBV23-1 to TRBJ2-6; D remains unclear. TRBV23-1 is flagged as an ORF with uncertain function. Trimming took off 8 bases at V and 2 bases at J, with 19 bases between the two ends. The CDR3 totals 17 residues.